These 11 T cell receptor beta chains were sequenced from one sample in a study of OX40 agonist ivuxolimab in advanced cancers. Assay used: immunoSEQ multiplex PCR; TCRdb lists only in-frame clones, some missing. The table has 70,000 to 90,000 clones, 89% seen once. This specimen consisted of CD4+ or CD8+ T cells sorted from blood, obtained in a trial of the OX40 agonist ivuxolimab. The receptors here all came from an adult with an advanced solid tumor such as melanoma, head and neck, liver or kidney cancer.

This clone was observed a single time. The CDR3 loop is CASSLQIFQETQYF. The CDR3 DNA follows: TGTGCCAGCAGTCTACAGATTTTCCAAGAGACCCAGTACTTC. V usage is TRBV7-2 and J usage is TRBJ2-5; no clear D. Germline loops: CDR1 SGHTA, CDR2 FQGNSA. The CDR3 spans 14 residues. Trimming pared 6 bases from V and 1 base from J, leaving 12 bases between. Combining the CDR3 with reference TRBV7-2 and TRBJ2-5 gives the whole variable domain GAGVSQSPSNKVTEKGKDVELRCDPISGHTALYWYRQSLGQGLEFLIYFQGNSAPDKSGLPSDRFSAERTGGSVSTLTIQRTQQEDSAVYLCASSLQIFQETQYFGPGTRLLVL.

The V gene is TRBV7-9, the J gene TRBJ1-2, with TRBD1 matching 11 bases. Trimming removed 0 bases from V and 6 bases from J; junction bases left unmatched: 12. The germline V gene has CDR1 SEHNR and CDR2 FQNEAQ (reference sequence). The CDR3 contains 18 residues. The CDR3, as DNA: TGTGCCAGCAGCTTAGCGTGGACAGGGGGCCGTGCAAGTAATGGCTACACCTTC. It specifies CASSLAWTGGRASNGYTF.

The genes are TRBV5-1 and TRBJ1-1; unclear D gene. This CDR3 has 14 amino acids. Trimming pared 5 bases from V and 7 bases from J, leaving 18 bases between. Per germline, CDR1 SGHRS and CDR2 YFSETQ. CDR3 loop: CASRSLLPTNEAFF. Written as DNA, the CDR3 is TGCGCCAGCAGGTCGCTCTTGCCTACAAATGAAGCTTTCTTT.

The genes are TRBV7-9 and TRBJ1-1; D gene uncertain. This CDR3 contains 14 residues. V lost 5 bases and J 1 base, leaving 11 bases between the germline ends. Looked up from germline, CDR1 is SEHNR and CDR2 is FQNEAQ (reference sequence). In DNA, the CDR3 is TGTGCCAGCAGCCACGGTCAAACGAACACTGAAGCTTTCTTT. Protein: CASSHGQTNTEAFF.

The chain employs TRBV6-5 and TRBJ1-6, with 11 bases fitting TRBD1. This CDR3 is built from 13 residues. The junction had 1 base not matched to a gene; V was cut back by 5 bases and J by 10 bases. Germline V CDR1 and CDR2: MNHEY, SVGAGI. CDR3 in DNA: TGTGCCAGCAGTGGACAGGGGGCCTCACCCCTCCACTTT. Translation: CASSGQGASPLHF.

The rearrangement joins TRBV5-1 to TRBJ2-5; 8 bases map to TRBD2. This CDR3 has 16 residues. Germline V gives CDR1 SGHRS, CDR2 YFSETQ. V gave up 0 bases and J gave up 5 bases; unmatched junction bases: 9. This CDR3 is CASSLGTSRTAETQYF. CDR3 bases: TGCGCCAGCAGCTTGGGGACTAGCCGCACGGCCGAGACCCAGTACTTC.

The chain combines TRBV19 with TRBJ1-3; no clear D. V was cut by 6 bases and J by 2 bases, with 5 bases left in between. Germline V CDR1 and CDR2: LNHDA, SQIVND (reference sequence). This CDR3 has 12 amino acids. The DNA for the CDR3 is TGTGCCAGTAGGGCGGCTGGAAACACCATATATTTT. Its protein product is CASRAAGNTIYF.

This chain links TRBV6-5 with TRBJ2-2, with 9 bases matching TRBD1. This CDR3 spans 15 amino acids. CDR1 and CDR2 (germline): MNHEY, SVGAGI. With V trimmed by 6 bases and J by 4 bases, 6 bases remained unmatched. CDR3 loop: CASSVTGGSTGELFF. Written as DNA, the CDR3 is TGTGCCAGCAGCGTGACAGGGGGAAGCACCGGGGAGCTGTTTTTT.

V gene TRBV19 combines with J gene TRBJ1-4, with D uncertain. Between the trimmed V and J ends, which lost 8 bases and 0 bases, there was a span of 13 bases. Looked up from germline, CDR1 is LNHDA and CDR2 is SQIVND (reference sequence). The CDR3 contains 15 residues. The CDR3 sequence is CASQGLLATNEKLFF. The CDR3, as DNA: TGTGCCAGTCAAGGGTTACTAGCAACTAATGAAAAACTGTTTTTT.

This sequence joins TRBV6-5 and TRBJ1-2, with D tentatively TRBD1 (5 bases). The germline V gene encodes CDR1 MNHEY and CDR2 SVGAGI. CDR3 length equals 16 residues. Trimming shortened V by 1 base and J by 4 bases, and 16 bases separated the two germline ends. CDR3 residues: CASSYFGTNVLYGYTF. DNA of the CDR3: TGTGCCAGCAGTTACTTTGGGACTAACGTACTCTATGGCTACACCTTC.

This sequence joins TRBV6-1 and TRBJ2-1; 7 nucleotides agree with TRBD1. The CDR3 contains 15 residues. Per germline, CDR1 MNHNS and CDR2 SASEGT. V shed 5 bases, J shed 1 base, and the junction held 5 bases outside the gene matches. Here the CDR3 reads CASSTGQHSYNEQFF. CDR3 in DNA: TGTGCCAGCAGTACGGGACAGCATTCCTACAATGAGCAGTTCTTC.